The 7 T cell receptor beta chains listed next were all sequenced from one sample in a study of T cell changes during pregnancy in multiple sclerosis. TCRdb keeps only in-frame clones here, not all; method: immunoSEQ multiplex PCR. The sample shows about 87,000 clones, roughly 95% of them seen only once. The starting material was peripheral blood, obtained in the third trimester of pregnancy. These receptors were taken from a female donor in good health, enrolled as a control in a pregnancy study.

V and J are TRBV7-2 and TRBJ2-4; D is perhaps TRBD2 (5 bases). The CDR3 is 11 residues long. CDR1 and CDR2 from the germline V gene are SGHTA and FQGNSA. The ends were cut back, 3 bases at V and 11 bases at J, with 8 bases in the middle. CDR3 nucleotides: TGTGCCAGCAGCTTTCACGGGGTTCAGTACTTC. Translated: CASSFHGVQYF.

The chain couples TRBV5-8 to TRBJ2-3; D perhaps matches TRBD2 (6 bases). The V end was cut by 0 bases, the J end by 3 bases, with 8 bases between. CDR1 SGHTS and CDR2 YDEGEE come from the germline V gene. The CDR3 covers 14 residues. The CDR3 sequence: CASSLGLETDTQYF. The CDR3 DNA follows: TGTGCCAGCAGCTTGGGACTAGAGACAGATACGCAGTATTTT.

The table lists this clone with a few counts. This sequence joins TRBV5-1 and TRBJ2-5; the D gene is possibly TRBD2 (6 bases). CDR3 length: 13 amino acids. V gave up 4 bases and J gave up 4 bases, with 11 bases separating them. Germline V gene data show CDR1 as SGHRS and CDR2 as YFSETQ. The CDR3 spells CASSQVGGETQYF. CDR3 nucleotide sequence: TGCGCCAGCAGCCAAGTCGGGGGAGAGACCCAGTACTTC.

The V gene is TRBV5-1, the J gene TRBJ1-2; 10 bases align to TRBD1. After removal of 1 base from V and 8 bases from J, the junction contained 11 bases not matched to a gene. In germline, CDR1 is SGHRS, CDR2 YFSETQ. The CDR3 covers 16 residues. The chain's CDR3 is CASSLPYPGQGRGYTF. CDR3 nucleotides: TGCGCCAGCAGCTTGCCCTATCCGGGACAGGGGCGAGGCTACACCTTC.

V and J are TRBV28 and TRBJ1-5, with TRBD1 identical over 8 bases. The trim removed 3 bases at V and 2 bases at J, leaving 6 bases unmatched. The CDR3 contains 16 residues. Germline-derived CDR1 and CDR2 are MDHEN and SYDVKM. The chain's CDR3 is CASSFGAGGGNQPQHF. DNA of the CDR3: TGTGCCAGCAGTTTTGGTGCAGGGGGCGGCAATCAGCCCCAGCATTTT.

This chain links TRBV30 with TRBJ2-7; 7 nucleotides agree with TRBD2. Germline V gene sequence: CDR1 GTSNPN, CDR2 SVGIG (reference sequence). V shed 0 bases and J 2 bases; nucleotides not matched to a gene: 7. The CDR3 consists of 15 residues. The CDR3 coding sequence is TGTGCCTGGAGTGTAAAGTACGGACTAGCCTACGAGCAGTACTTC. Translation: CAWSVKYGLAYEQYF.

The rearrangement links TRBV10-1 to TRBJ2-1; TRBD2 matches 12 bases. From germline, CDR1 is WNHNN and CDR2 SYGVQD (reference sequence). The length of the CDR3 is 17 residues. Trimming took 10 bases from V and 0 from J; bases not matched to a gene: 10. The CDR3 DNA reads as TGCGCCATCCGACTAGCGGGAGTCCCCAGCTCCTACAATGAGCAGTTCTTC. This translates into CAIRLAGVPSSYNEQFF.